This T cell receptor beta chain was sequenced during a study of blood T cell repertoires in COVID-19. Here immunoSEQ multiplex PCR was the method, and the copy in TCRdb shows in-frame clones only, minus some. The profile covers about 140,000 clones, with 75% to 90% appearing a single time and around 11% taken by the ten largest. V gave up 2 bases and J gave up 5 bases, with 12 bases separating them. The CDR3 runs to 15 residues. Germline CDR1 is MNHEY and CDR2 is SVGAGI. The J gene is TRBJ2-2, the V gene TRBV6-5, with no clear D. The sequence came from a man aged 55 to 70 who had recovered from COVID-19. The specimen sequenced was PBMCs or T cells enriched from blood (not recorded which). The CDR3, as DNA: TGTGCCAGCAGTTACACCCCGGTGTGGACCGGGGAGCTGTTTTTT. Amino acid sequence: CASSYTPVWTGELFF.